The clone carrying this T cell receptor beta chain occurred many times. Its cognate antigen is unknown. The record originates from a study of T-cell reconstitution after alpha-beta-depleted transplantation in children. Broader study findings: A year had passed since transplant, and T-cell counts and diversity by then came mostly from newly produced T cells. As was reported, about two months after transplant, alpha-beta T cells came from several hundred expanded graft clones.

Germline V gives CDR1 SGHRS, CDR2 YFSETQ. The V and J ends lost 0 bases and 6 bases respectively, with 16 bases between them. The CDR3 has 16 amino acids. This sample's TCRbeta library carried unique molecular identifier barcodes. TCRdb re-analysed the PCR reads in MiXCR, keeping a single row per CDR3 protein. This table holds hundreds of thousands of distinct CDR3 sequences, roughly 14% found once. Sequenced material: PBMCs, taken before TCRalphabeta/CD19-depleted stem cell transplant. The chain is built from TRBV5-1 and TRBJ2-1; D is perhaps TRBD1 (5 bases). The receptor comes from a girl aged 2-10 years with congenital amegakaryocytic thrombocytopenia, due to receive a stem cell transplant. The CDR3 nucleotides read TGCGCCAGCAGCTTGGCACAGGACGAGCGTGGCAATGAGCAGTTCTTC. This encodes CASSLAQDERGNEQFF.